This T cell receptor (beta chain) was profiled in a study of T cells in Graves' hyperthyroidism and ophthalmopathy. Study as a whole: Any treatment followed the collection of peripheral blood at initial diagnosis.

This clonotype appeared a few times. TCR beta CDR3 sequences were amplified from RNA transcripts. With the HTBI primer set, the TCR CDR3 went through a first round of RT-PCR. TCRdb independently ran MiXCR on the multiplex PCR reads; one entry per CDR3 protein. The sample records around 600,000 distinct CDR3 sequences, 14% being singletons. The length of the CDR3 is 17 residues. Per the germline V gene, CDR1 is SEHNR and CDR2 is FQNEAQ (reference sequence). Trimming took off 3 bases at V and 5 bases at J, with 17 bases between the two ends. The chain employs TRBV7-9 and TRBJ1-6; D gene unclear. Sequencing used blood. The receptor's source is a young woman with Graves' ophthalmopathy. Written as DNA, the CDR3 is TGTGCCAGCAGCTTGGGAATGGACTACTTAGATAATTCACCCCTCCACTTT. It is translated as CASSLGMDYLDNSPLHF.